This TCR beta chain comes out of a study of cytomegalovirus exposure and HLA in healthy donors. General study points: Association of a missense DCLRE1C variant with TCR beta V- and J-gene trimming was reported in a later analysis. HLA alleles were associated with 18,000 or so TCR beta sequences in a later analysis at 0.05 false discovery rate.

Healthy bone marrow donors formed the donor group. Germline V gene lookup returns CDR1 SNHLY and CDR2 FYNNEI. The length of the CDR3 is 15 residues. Germline trimming cut 6 bases from V and 7 bases from J; bases unmatched to any gene: 7. As to this clone: Its antigen remains unidentified.

Primers: 60 Vbeta forward and 13 Jbeta reverse. Clones were sequenced by immunoSEQ multiplex PCR, and TCRdb holds only the in-frame ones, with some missing. The table records 80,000 to 100,000 clones, over 65% of them present only once. The chain recombines TRBV2 with TRBJ2-2, with 11 bases aligning to TRBD2. The origin of this receptor is a human donor in good health. Sequencing used PBMCs. The CDR3 coding sequence is TGTGCCAGCAGCTTAGCGGGGGGGCTGGTCGGGGAGCTGTTTTTT. This translates into CASSLAGGLVGELFF.